The rows below give T cell receptor beta chains drawn from one sample of a study of cytomegalovirus exposure and HLA in healthy donors. Here immunoSEQ multiplex PCR was the method, and the copy in TCRdb shows in-frame clones only, minus some. The data show roughly 200,000 clones, 75% to 85% seen once. Sequenced material: PBMCs. These receptors all come from a woman aged 55-70 years in good health and CMV-seropositive. CDR3s include the opening cysteine and the closing phenylalanine or tryptophan. Expanded clones get a size class; other rows say once, few or many, or leave the size out.

V | size | CDR3
TRBV6-5 | NA | CASSYRDRGTDTQYF
TRBV7-2 | NA | CASSYLQGAVWPLHF
TRBV29-1 | few | CSVLAPGNEKLFF
TRBV30 | NA | CAWSPGQGTYEQYF
TRBV30 | NA | CACGLAGGIDEQFF
TRBV12-1 | few | CASSLLAGVSETQYF
TRBV6-5 | NA | CASSYFRREGELFF
TRBV5-1 | NA | CASSPLGTGGENIQYF
TRBV2 | NA | CASSEAWLAGGLPYEQYF
TRBV6-4 | few | CASSDSDSKYGYTF
TRBV7-9 | NA | CASSLSGVAANVLTF
TRBV2 | NA | CASSEDREVGTF
TRBV2 | NA | CASTPLGGNEQFF
TRBV28 | NA | CASSLSLAGGNEQFF
TRBV6-1 | NA | CASSEIAGIGAFF
TRBV7-2 | NA | CASSLLGTPSSYEQYF
TRBV11-2 | NA | CASSLGGHNEQFF
TRBV7-2 | NA | CASSRTGSDQPQHF
TRBV19 | NA | CASSRLGLPGGSEAFF
TRBV4-2 | NA | CASSQEGAGGSTQYF
TRBV7-9 | NA | CASSSSTGAKEFF
TRBV7-2 | NA | CASSRQGGTEAFF
TRBV9 | NA | CASSVSTGDYEQYF
TRBV19 | NA | CASSIVALKDTQYF
TRBV15 | few | CATSLEGLAIYGYTF
TRBV7-9 | NA | CASSLGPSGLVKNEQFF
TRBV5-1 | few | CASSSGTVNEKLFF
TRBV5-4 | few | CASSPRQGADTQYF
TRBV5-6 | NA | CASSPAPGGYTGELFF
TRBV5-5 | NA | CASSGRGGRGTEKLFF
TRBV18 | few | CASSLGQGITYEQYF
TRBV7-9 | NA | CASSPYRGGSDTGELFF
TRBV6-6 | NA | CASIPGQGQTEAFF
TRBV7-9 | NA | CASSRQSSYEQYF
TRBV5-1 | NA | CASSPRGGFGYTF
TRBV7-9 | NA | CASSLGTGDEAFF
TRBV14 | NA | CASSPSQDVRNEKLFF
TRBV5-1 | NA | CASSLGVWQETQYF
TRBV7-2 | NA | CASSGDRLGHGYTF
TRBV19 | few | CASSTQGEGNYGYTF
TRBV29-1 | NA | CSVSSGAETQYF
TRBV4-2 | NA | CASSQQQEINEKLFF
TRBV18 | NA | CASSLGTAISYEQYF
TRBV28 | NA | CASSPGEIDQPQHF